The 25 T cell receptor beta chains below come from one sample, sequenced in a study of blood T cell repertoires in COVID-19. Profiled with immunoSEQ multiplex PCR; TCRdb holds only in-frame clones, not every one. The sample has about 85,000 clones, roughly 90% seen once. The sample taken for sequencing was peripheral blood. Receptors originate from an elderly woman with active or convalescent COVID-19.

This clone was seen once. The V and J genes are TRBV18 and TRBJ2-2; D is uncertain. Per the germline V gene, CDR1 is KGHSH and CDR2 is LQKENI. This CDR3 spans 15 amino acids. The V gene lost 2 bases and the J gene lost 0 bases, with 7 bases spanning the gap. CDR3 sequence reads: CASSPDSPNTGELFF. The CDR3 DNA reads TGTGCCAGCTCACCAGATAGCCCGAACACCGGGGAGCTGTTTTTT.

In DNA, the CDR3 is TGTGCCAGCAGCAAAGCACATTGGGGACAGGGCTACGAGCAGTACTTC. Encoded protein: CASSKAHWGQGYEQYF. This chain connects TRBV21-1 to TRBJ2-7; the D segment call TRBD1 is taken from the table without a DNA check. TRBV21-1 is given as a pseudogene. The CDR3 is 16 amino acids.

The J gene is TRBJ1-5, the V gene TRBV21-1; the table's D call TRBD1 went unverified against the DNA. TRBV21-1 corresponds to a pseudogene. This CDR3 has 20 amino acids. The CDR3 sequence: CASSTTRDNHCKASNQPQHF. As DNA, the CDR3 is TGTGCCAGCAGCACCACTCGGGACAACCACTGCAAAGCCAGCAATCAGCCCCAGCATTTT.

The rearrangement links TRBV9 to TRBJ1-2, with a possible D match to TRBD1 (5 bases). V was trimmed by 4 bases and J by 1 base, leaving 14 bases between them. This CDR3 comprises 15 residues. Germline V gene sequence: CDR1 SGDLS, CDR2 YYNGEE. The CDR3 here is CASSSRQTFNYGYTF. The CDR3 bases are TGTGCCAGCAGCTCCCGACAGACCTTTAACTATGGCTACACCTTC.

The chain combines TRBV28 with TRBJ1-5; D call uncertain. Trimming cost V 6 bases and J 5 bases, with 8 bases left between them. Germline lookup yields CDR1 MDHEN and CDR2 SYDVKM. The CDR3 covers 12 residues. The CDR3 sequence is CASSLLDQPQHF. The CDR3 nucleotides are TGTGCCAGCAGCCTATTAGATCAGCCCCAGCATTTT.

The chain employs TRBV11-2 and TRBJ1-6; no definite D call. V shed 8 bases and J shed 10 bases, with 9 bases lying between them. Germline values: CDR1 SGHAT, CDR2 FQNNGV. The CDR3 is 11 residues long. The CDR3 region has the DNA TGTGCCAGCCCAACGGGGTCACCCCTCCACTTT. This translates into CASPTGSPLHF.

The rearrangement joins TRBV7-8 to TRBJ2-7; possibly TRBD1 for D (5 bases). This CDR3 comprises 13 residues. The V gene lost 1 base and the J gene lost 7 bases, with 11 bases spanning the gap. Germline V gives CDR1 SGHVS, CDR2 FQNEAQ. CDR3 sequence (DNA): TGTGCCAGCAGCTTAGGACAGCTCCTGGAGCAGTACTTC. This sequence encodes CASSLGQLLEQYF.

The chain recombines TRBV6-5 with TRBJ2-7, with D perhaps matching TRBD2 (5 bases). The V and J ends lost 6 bases and 6 bases respectively, with 15 bases between them. This CDR3 has 13 amino acids. CDR1 MNHEY and CDR2 SVGAGI come from the germline V gene. The CDR3 bases are TGTGCCAGCAGCCGGCCTAGCACTCGCGAGCAGTACTTC. As protein: CASSRPSTREQYF.

This clone was picked up a small number of times. V and J are TRBV19 and TRBJ1-2; 10 bases line up with TRBD1. The ends lost 4 bases at V and 3 bases at J; junction bases unmatched: 11. The CDR3 runs 17 residues. Germline assignment: CDR1 LNHDA and CDR2 SQIVND (reference sequence). CDR3: CASSKTGTGEGDYGYTF. In DNA form, the CDR3 reads TGTGCCAGTAGTAAAACCGGGACAGGGGAAGGGGACTATGGCTACACCTTC.

The chain is built from TRBV7-9 and TRBJ2-3; D call uncertain. The germline V gene has CDR1 SEHNR and CDR2 FQNEAQ (reference sequence). CDR3 length equals 14 residues. The V and J ends lost 5 bases and 0 bases respectively, with 9 bases between them. CDR3 region: CASSPTTSTDTQYF. In nucleotides, the CDR3 is TGTGCCAGCAGCCCGACAACTAGCACAGATACGCAGTATTTT.

The CDR3 region has the DNA TGCGCCAGCAGCCAAGCCTTTGGACTCGGTGAAGCTTTCTTT. As protein: CASSQAFGLGEAFF. The rearrangement links TRBV4-3 to TRBJ1-1; D ambiguous. Germline assignment: CDR1 LGHNA and CDR2 YSLEER. V was clipped by 1 base and J by 7 bases, with 13 bases between them. This CDR3 region has 14 residues.

This chain's CDR3 is CATSRGEETNTEAFF. The CDR3 region has the DNA TGTGCCACCAGCAGAGGAGAAGAGACAAACACTGAAGCTTTCTTT. The V gene is TRBV15, the J gene TRBJ1-1; D is unclear. Germline V gene sequence: CDR1 LNHNV, CDR2 YYDKDF (reference sequence). Trimming removed 1 base from V and 2 bases from J, with 11 bases in between. This CDR3 has 15 amino acids.

This sequence joins TRBV5-1 and TRBJ2-1; 12 bases line up with TRBD2. CDR3 length: 15 residues. Per germline, CDR1 SGHRS and CDR2 YFSETQ. The J segment lost 7 bases and the V segment lost 2 bases, leaving 4 bases of the junction unmatched. As DNA, the CDR3 is TGCGCCAGCAGCTTTATGACTAGCGGGAGTAATGAGCAGTTCTTC. It encodes CASSFMTSGSNEQFF.

V and J are TRBV9 and TRBJ2-5; D gene uncertain. Germline values: CDR1 SGDLS, CDR2 YYNGEE. There are 14 residues in the CDR3. V was clipped by 0 bases and J by 5 bases, with 11 bases between them. CDR3 DNA sequence: TGTGCCAGCAGCGTAGGCGGTCTGCGGGAGACCCAGTACTTC. It encodes CASSVGGLRETQYF.

The sample holds one count of this clone. The chain combines TRBV5-1 with TRBJ1-1; 7 positions match TRBD1. Per the germline V gene, CDR1 is SGHRS and CDR2 is YFSETQ. The CDR3 totals 11 residues. V lost 6 bases to trimming and J lost 4 bases; unmatched junction nucleotides: 0. The CDR3 is CASTGGTEAFF. DNA for the CDR3: TGCGCCAGCACAGGGGGCACTGAAGCTTTCTTT. The whole variable domain, remainder taken from reference TRBV5-1 and TRBJ1-1, is KAGVTQTPRYLIKTRGQQVTLSCSPISGHRSVSWYQQTPGQGLQFLFEYFSETQRNKGNFPGRFSGRQFSNSRSEMNVSTLELGDSALYLCASTGGTEAFFGQGTRLTVV.

This sequence joins TRBV2 and TRBJ2-5; 12 nucleotides match TRBD2. CDR3 size: 20 residues. In germline, CDR1 is SNHLY, CDR2 FYNNEI. The V and J ends lost 2 bases and 2 bases, in that order; junction bases with no gene match: 15. For the CDR3, the DNA is TGTGCCAGCAGTGAAAGGGCTAGCGGGAGGGCATGGGTGGGTCAAGAGACCCAGTACTTC. Protein sequence: CASSERASGRAWVGQETQYF.

The chain has TRBV5-1 and TRBJ2-2, with a possible D match to TRBD1 (6 bases). There are 14 residues in the CDR3. With 0 bases removed from V and 7 bases from J, the gap between germline ends came to 10 bases. Per germline, CDR1 SGHRS and CDR2 YFSETQ. CDR3 in amino acids: CASSLDRVGGELFF. The CDR3 DNA is TGCGCCAGCAGCTTGGACAGGGTCGGCGGGGAGCTGTTTTTT.

This chain uses TRBV9 with TRBJ1-1, with D maybe TRBD1 (5 bases). Germline V lookup: CDR1 SGDLS, CDR2 YYNGEE. Trimming took off 2 bases at V and 5 bases at J, with 10 bases between the two ends. The CDR3 is 13 residues long. In nucleotides, the CDR3 is TGTGCCAGCAGCGTGGCCAGGGATACTGAAGCTTTCTTT. It codes for CASSVARDTEAFF.

J is TRBJ2-3 and V is TRBV5-4, with D perhaps matching TRBD2 (6 bases). The germline V gene has CDR1 SGHNT and CDR2 YYREEE (reference sequence). V dropped 3 bases and J dropped 0 bases, with 8 bases sitting between them. This CDR3 is 14 amino acids long. In DNA form, the CDR3 reads TGTGCCAGCAGCTCGGACTATAGCACAGATACGCAGTATTTT. Amino acids: CASSSDYSTDTQYF.

The V gene is TRBV4-3, the J gene TRBJ1-6; the D gene is possibly TRBD1 (5 bases). CDR3 size: 18 residues. V lost 5 bases, J lost 2 bases, and 19 bases lay in between. CDR1 and CDR2 from the germline V gene are LGHNA and YSLEER. The CDR3 coding sequence is TGCGCCAGCAGCTCCCGATGGGGCGGGGACCCCTATAATTCACCCCTCCACTTT. It yields the protein CASSSRWGGDPYNSPLHF.

V usage is TRBV7-2 and J usage is TRBJ2-3; a possible D gene is TRBD2 (6 bases). V lost 3 bases, J lost 3 bases, and 13 bases lay in between. The V gene's germline CDR1 is SGHTA and CDR2 FQGNSA. The CDR3 is 15 amino acids. CDR3 amino acids: CASSFLTSLTDTQYF. The CDR3 DNA sequence: TGTGCCAGCAGCTTCCTGACTAGTTTGACAGATACGCAGTATTTT.

This chain connects TRBV2 to TRBJ2-1; no definite D call. CDR1 SNHLY and CDR2 FYNNEI come from the germline V gene. The V end was cut by 4 bases, the J end by 0 bases, with 10 bases between. The CDR3 sequence is 15 residues long. The CDR3 bases are TGTGCCAGCAGTGTGAATGGGCGCTCCTACAATGAGCAGTTCTTC. It is translated as CASSVNGRSYNEQFF.

This chain joins TRBV19 and TRBJ1-1; TRBD1 is a possible D gene (6 bases). Trimming stripped 7 bases from V and 6 bases from J, with 15 bases between. The CDR3 is 13 amino acids. From germline, CDR1 is LNHDA and CDR2 SQIVND (reference sequence). The CDR3 region has the DNA TGTGCCAGTAAGTCCCAGGGGCTACCTGAAGCTTTCTTT. Amino acids: CASKSQGLPEAFF.

This chain connects TRBV6-2 or TRBV6-3 to TRBJ2-5, with D perhaps matching TRBD2 (6 bases). The CDR3 is 15 amino acids. Looked up from germline, CDR1 is MNHEY and CDR2 is SVGEGT. Trimming took 5 bases from V and 1 from J, leaving 14 bases between them. The CDR3 region is CASSARPGLQETQYF. CDR3 DNA: TGTGCCAGCAGTGCTCGACCGGGACTCCAAGAGACCCAGTACTTC.

Points on this clone: The sample contains more than one DNA sequence encoding this CDR3. The rearrangement links TRBV28 to TRBJ1-1; a possible D gene is TRBD1 (6 bases). The CDR3 is 15 residues long. Trimming took 5 bases from V and 2 from J, leaving 15 bases between them. Germline V gene data show CDR1 as MDHEN and CDR2 as SYDVKM. The CDR3 here is CASSPRGGGNTEAFF. The CDR3 DNA reads as TGTGCCAGCAGTCCCAGGGGTGGGGGAAACACTGAAGCTTTCTTT.